This T cell receptor (beta chain) appears in the sequencing data of a study of glioma-infiltrating T cells. Across the whole study: Glioblastomas were WHO grade IV, sampled at first diagnosis; low-grade were grade II.

This CDR3 spans 11 amino acids. V lost 6 bases to trimming and J lost 9 bases, with 15 bases between them. Germline CDR1 reads DFQATT; CDR2 reads SNEGSKA (reference sequence). About this clonotype: What it binds is not known.

Amplification of TCR alpha and beta CDR3 regions from RNA used iRepertoire nested multiplex PCR. One-step reverse transcription and amplification started from approximately 100-400 ng of tissue mRNA or PBMC total RNA. TCRdb processed the multiplex PCR reads anew with MiXCR; each CDR3 protein has one entry. Among approximately 400,000 distinct CDR3 sequences listed, 35% to 45% were seen once. Study-wide results and caveats: CDR3 overlap between tissue and blood was very small. Tissue-blood divergence was below expectation in non-neoplastic patients, above in gliomas.

The rearrangement uses TRBV20-1 and TRBJ2-7; D not resolved. Input material: glioma tissue, nonneoplastic brain tissue, or PBMCs (not recorded which). This TCR came from a human donor with low-grade glioma or glioblastoma, undergoing nonglioma brain surgery, or in good health (not recorded which). The CDR3 DNA reads TGCAGTGCAGCATTCGGTTGGTCGCAGTACTTC. Amino acids: CSAAFGWSQYF.